Each of the 26 T cell receptor beta chains below was sequenced from the same sample in a study of PD-1 blockade in classical Hodgkin lymphoma. Sequenced by immunoSEQ multiplex PCR; TCRdb stores in-frame clones only, minus some. The data contain fewer than 25,000 clones, 70% to 90% of them seen just once; the ten biggest clones take up around 7.7%. Relapse after autologous stem cell transplantation occurred in every patient, and brentuximab vedotin exposure varied. The starting material was peripheral blood mononuclear cells (PBMCs), obtained before the second cycle of nivolumab. The source is a human donor with classical Hodgkin lymphoma.

The V call is TRBV7-2, the J call TRBJ2-2; no definite D call. Germline assignment: CDR1 SGHTA and CDR2 FQGNSA. Trimming stripped 1 base from V and 4 bases from J, with 7 bases between. The CDR3 length is 14 residues. This CDR3 is CASSLVLATGELFF. The CDR3 DNA is TGTGCCAGCAGCTTAGTATTAGCCACCGGGGAGCTGTTTTTT. Full variable domain (outside the CDR3, taken from reference TRBV7-2 and TRBJ2-2): GAGVSQSPSNKVTEKGKDVELRCDPISGHTALYWYRQSLGQGLEFLIYFQGNSAPDKSGLPSDRFSAERTGGSVSTLTIQRTQQEDSAVYLCASSLVLATGELFFGEGSRLTVL.

The rearrangement links TRBV15 to TRBJ1-6; TRBD1 matches 9 bases. Germline V CDR1 and CDR2: LNHNV, YYDKDF (reference sequence). V lost 1 base, J lost 10 bases, and 8 bases stayed unmatched. This CDR3 contains 16 residues. The DNA for the CDR3 is TGTGCCACCAGCAGAGGATGGGGACAGGGAGGATCACCCCTCCACTTT. The encoded protein is CATSRGWGQGGSPLHF.

This clone was detected only once. The chain is built from TRBV7-2 and TRBJ2-2; 8 bases line up with TRBD1. Trimming took 5 bases from V and 6 from J; bases not matched to a gene: 2. CDR1 SGHTA and CDR2 FQGNSA come from the germline V gene. The CDR3 has 13 amino acids. CDR3 sequence reads: CASSPTGAGELFF. The DNA for the CDR3 is TGTGCCAGCAGCCCGACAGGGGCCGGGGAGCTGTTTTTT.

This sequence joins TRBV5-1 and TRBJ2-3; D not resolved. Trimming left V 5 bases short and J 1 base short, with 20 bases between. CDR1 is SGHRS, CDR2 YFSETQ, per germline. CDR3 length equals 17 residues. CDR3: CASSFRQGPEGTDTQYF. CDR3 DNA sequence: TGCGCCAGCAGTTTTAGGCAAGGGCCCGAGGGCACAGATACGCAGTATTTT. The full variable domain, in which reference TRBV5-1 and TRBJ2-3 provide the parts outside the CDR3, is KAGVTQTPRYLIKTRGQQVTLSCSPISGHRSVSWYQQTPGQGLQFLFEYFSETQRNKGNFPGRFSGRQFSNSRSEMNVSTLELGDSALYLCASSFRQGPEGTDTQYFGPGTRLTVL.

V usage is TRBV4-2 and J usage is TRBJ2-1; 13 bases fit TRBD2. This CDR3 has 16 residues. With V trimmed by 3 bases and J by 9 bases, 8 bases remained unmatched. Germline V lookup: CDR1 LGHNA, CDR2 YNFKEQ. The CDR3 coding sequence is TGTGCCAGCAGCCAGACCACTAGCGGGGGGGCGGGTGAGCAGTTCTTC. Amino acids: CASSQTTSGGAGEQFF.

The V gene is TRBV2, the J gene TRBJ2-5, with D possibly called TRBD1 or TRBD2 (5 bases each). Germline loops: CDR1 SNHLY, CDR2 FYNNEI. This CDR3 spans 13 amino acids. V was trimmed by 6 bases and J by 2 bases, leaving 10 bases between them. CDR3 in amino acids: CASRRGKQETQYF. The CDR3 nucleotides are TGTGCCAGCAGACGGGGCAAGCAAGAGACCCAGTACTTC. The variable domain in full, with the rest retrieved from reference TRBV2 and TRBJ2-5, is EPEVTQTPSHQVTQMGQEVILRCVPISNHLYFYWYRQILGQKVEFLVSFYNNEISEKSEIFDDQFSVERPDGSNFTLKIRSTKLEDSAMYFCASRRGKQETQYFGPGTRLLVL.

The V call is TRBV19, the J call TRBJ2-6; no clear D. The CDR3 has 16 residues. With 5 bases removed from V and 0 bases from J, the gap between germline ends came to 11 bases. The germline gives CDR1 LNHDA, CDR2 SQIVND (reference sequence). The CDR3, as DNA: TGTGCCAGTAGTTTGGAGACCCTCTCTGGGGCCAACGTCCTGACTTTC. Its translation is CASSLETLSGANVLTF.

This chain uses TRBV6-5 with TRBJ1-1, with D tentatively TRBD1 (5 bases). This CDR3 comprises 15 residues. The V gene lost 2 bases and the J gene lost 4 bases, with 14 bases spanning the gap. The germline V gene has CDR1 MNHEY and CDR2 SVGAGI. The CDR3 is CASSYDWGRGTEAFF. In nucleotides, the CDR3 is TGTGCCAGCAGTTACGATTGGGGACGTGGCACTGAAGCTTTCTTT.

This chain links TRBV28 with TRBJ2-5, with 11 bases identical to TRBD2. Germline V gives CDR1 MDHEN, CDR2 SYDVKM. The CDR3 has 17 amino acids. V lost 1 base and J lost 4; bases outside the gene matches: 8. The CDR3 coding sequence is TGTGCCAGCAGTTTATCCCCCCCCGGGACTAGCGGAGAGACCCAGTACTTC. This codes for CASSLSPPGTSGETQYF. The complete variable domain, with remaining parts taken from reference TRBV28 and TRBJ2-5, reads DVKVTQSSRYLVKRTGEKVFLECVQDMDHENMFWYRQDPGLGLRLIYFSYDVKMKEKGDIPEGYSVSREKKERFSLILESASTNQTSMYLCASSLSPPGTSGETQYFGPGTRLLVL.

This chain connects TRBV6-8 to TRBJ1-2, with 9 nucleotides matching TRBD1. Losses at the gene ends were 0 bases for V and 0 bases for J; bases not matched to a gene: 5. The CDR3 totals 17 residues. From germline, CDR1 is MNHGY and CDR2 SAAAGT. CDR3 in DNA: TGTGCCAGCAGTTACTCGTCACAGGGGGCCCCTAACTATGGCTACACCTTC. This encodes CASSYSSQGAPNYGYTF.

The gene calls are TRBV5-1 and TRBJ1-1; D ambiguous. This CDR3 contains 13 residues. V gave up 4 bases and J gave up 4 bases, with 11 bases separating them. Germline V gene data show CDR1 as SGHRS and CDR2 as YFSETQ. The CDR3 sequence: CASSLERATEAFF. CDR3 nucleotides: TGCGCCAGCAGCCTAGAGAGGGCCACTGAAGCTTTCTTT.

The V call is TRBV5-1, the J call TRBJ2-7; the D is unclear. V was clipped by 0 bases and J by 0 bases, with 10 bases between them. The CDR3 runs to 15 residues. Germline V gene sequence: CDR1 SGHRS, CDR2 YFSETQ. CDR3 protein: CASSLVVRSSYEQYF. CDR3 DNA: TGCGCCAGCAGCTTGGTGGTTAGGAGCTCCTACGAGCAGTACTTC.

A single count supports this clone. CDR3 residues: CASSSQGGSSYEQYF. The CDR3 region has the DNA TGCGCCAGCAGCTCGCAGGGGGGGAGCTCCTACGAGCAGTACTTC. This rearrangement joins TRBV5-1 to TRBJ2-7; D tentatively reads TRBD1 or TRBD2 (7 bases each). The length of the CDR3 is 15 residues. Germline V lookup: CDR1 SGHRS, CDR2 YFSETQ. V lost 3 bases and J lost 0, with 13 bases in between.

This clone occurred a few times. The J gene is TRBJ1-1, the V gene TRBV7-9; D is ambiguous. This CDR3 contains 14 residues. CDR1 SEHNR and CDR2 FQNEAQ come from the germline V gene (reference sequence). Trimming took 5 bases from V and 1 from J, leaving 11 bases between them. CDR3 coding DNA: TGTGCCAGCAGCCTCTGGGGTACGAACACTGAAGCTTTCTTT. Residues: CASSLWGTNTEAFF.

This clone was recorded once. V and J are TRBV6-5 and TRBJ1-5; D gene ambiguous. CDR1 and CDR2 (germline): MNHEY, SVGAGI. The CDR3 contains 12 residues. Trimming cost V 5 bases and J 4 bases, with 6 bases left between them. DNA for the CDR3: TGTGCCAGCAGTGAATTTAATCAGCCCCAGCATTTT. The encoded protein is CASSEFNQPQHF.

The chain links TRBV30 to TRBJ2-7; maybe TRBD1 (6 bases). V lost 5 bases and J 5 bases, leaving 13 bases between the germline ends. Germline-derived CDR1 and CDR2 are GTSNPN and SVGIG (reference sequence). CDR3 length equals 12 residues. The CDR3 DNA reads as TGTGCCTGGCGGGGCAACAGGGACGAGCAGTACTTC. Translated: CAWRGNRDEQYF.

This clone appeared a few times. The chain joins TRBV30 to TRBJ2-2; D is ambiguous. Germline lookup yields CDR1 GTSNPN and CDR2 SVGIG (reference sequence). V shed 3 bases and J shed 4 bases, with 6 bases lying between them. There are 12 residues in the CDR3. CDR3 coding DNA: TGTGCCTGGAGGCGGAGCACCGGGGAGCTGTTTTTT. It encodes CAWRRSTGELFF.

The chain has TRBV6-1 and TRBJ1-1, with D tentatively TRBD1 (5 bases). The V gene lost 1 base and the J gene lost 4 bases, with 7 bases spanning the gap. The CDR3 sequence is 13 residues long. The V gene's germline CDR1 is MNHNS and CDR2 SASEGT. CDR3 in amino acids: CASSEGRVTEAFF. In DNA, the CDR3 is TGTGCCAGCAGTGAAGGCAGGGTCACTGAAGCTTTCTTT.

Note on this clone: At the DNA level, this CDR3 is encoded by other sequences in the same sample as well. The genes are TRBV29-1 and TRBJ2-5, with D possibly TRBD1 on 6 matching bases. The V gene lost 3 bases and the J gene lost 4 bases, with 21 bases spanning the gap. This CDR3 has 16 residues. CDR1 and CDR2 from the germline V gene are SQVTM and ANQGSEA. CDR3 DNA: TGCAGCGTTGACTTTGTGACAGGACAAAGGAGAGAGACCCAGTACTTC. This sequence encodes CSVDFVTGQRRETQYF.

The chain couples TRBV2 to TRBJ2-3, with no clear D. CDR3 length equals 14 residues. V lost 6 bases to trimming and J lost 0 bases, with 10 bases between them. Per germline, CDR1 SNHLY and CDR2 FYNNEI. The CDR3 loop is CASSRQFSTDTQYF. DNA for the CDR3: TGTGCCAGCAGCAGACAATTCAGCACAGATACGCAGTATTTT. Filled out from reference TRBV2 and TRBJ2-3, the complete variable domain reads EPEVTQTPSHQVTQMGQEVILRCVPISNHLYFYWYRQILGQKVEFLVSFYNNEISEKSEIFDDQFSVERPDGSNFTLKIRSTKLEDSAMYFCASSRQFSTDTQYFGPGTRLTVL.

The chain couples TRBV6-5 to TRBJ2-5, with 7 bases identical to TRBD1. Germline V CDR1 and CDR2: MNHEY, SVGAGI. The CDR3 contains 13 residues. The junction had 3 bases not matched to a gene; V was cut back by 6 bases and J by 2 bases. DNA of the CDR3: TGTGCCAGCAGGGGGACAGCTCAAGAGACCCAGTACTTC. It is translated as CASRGTAQETQYF.

The J gene is TRBJ1-2, the V gene TRBV4-2; 11 positions agree with TRBD1. Germline V lookup: CDR1 LGHNA, CDR2 YNFKEQ. V lost 4 bases and J lost 3; bases outside the gene matches: 7. The CDR3 consists of 16 residues. CDR3 nucleotide sequence: TGTGCCAGCAGCCGCGGACAGGGGGCAAGGTACTATGGCTACACCTTC. Translated, it gives CASSRGQGARYYGYTF.

This chain connects TRBV28 to TRBJ2-7; no reliable D call. V was shortened by 6 bases and J by 0 bases, with 12 bases between the two germline ends. This CDR3 comprises 14 residues. Germline V gene lookup returns CDR1 MDHEN and CDR2 SYDVKM. CDR3 DNA sequence: TGTGCCAGCAGACTCCACGGCAGCTCCTACGAGCAGTACTTC. This sequence encodes CASRLHGSSYEQYF.

V gene TRBV29-1 combines with J gene TRBJ2-7, with D possibly called TRBD1 or TRBD2 (5 bases each). The CDR3 has 16 amino acids. Trimming removed 3 bases from V and 6 bases from J, with 24 bases in between. Germline V CDR1 and CDR2: SQVTM, ANQGSEA. The CDR3 sequence is CSVEVGAGPLPGEQYF. In nucleotides, the CDR3 is TGCAGCGTTGAGGTGGGAGCAGGGCCTTTACCCGGCGAGCAGTACTTC.

The J gene is TRBJ2-2, the V gene TRBV6-6, with unresolved D. The germline V gene encodes CDR1 MNHNY and CDR2 SVGAGI (reference sequence). Deletions cut 3 bases from V and 5 bases from J, with 4 bases between. The CDR3 is 12 amino acids. CDR3 sequence reads: CASSYGTGELFF. The CDR3 region has the DNA TGTGCCAGCAGTTATGGGACCGGGGAGCTGTTTTTT.

The V gene is TRBV5-6, the J gene TRBJ2-7, with 7 positions matching TRBD1. CDR3 size: 15 residues. Germline CDR1 is SGHDT and CDR2 is YYEEEE. The J segment lost 9 bases and the V segment lost 2 bases, leaving 14 bases of the junction unmatched. For the CDR3, the DNA is TGTGCCAGCAGCTTCGGTGACAGGGTCTCTCTGGGGCAGTACTTC. Translating it yields CASSFGDRVSLGQYF.